This T cell receptor beta chain emerged from a study of spatial heterogeneity in lung cancer. Via MiXCR, TCRdb re-called the 5' RACE reads, giving one row per CDR3 protein. This table holds approximately 100,000 distinct CDR3 sequences, approximately 19% found once. Looked up from germline, CDR1 is SQVTM and CDR2 is ANQGSEA. This CDR3 is 16 amino acids long. Trimming left V 3 bases short and J 4 bases short, with 18 bases between. Time point indicated: blood at routine non-recurrence follow-up after resection. The chain links TRBV29-1 to TRBJ2-2; the D gene could be TRBD1 or TRBD2 (5 bases each). The clonotype originates from a male donor with early-stage non-small cell lung cancer. Here the sequenced sample was PBMCs, taken at follow-up. The CDR3 is CSVDKRGSVGTGELFF. DNA of the CDR3: TGCAGCGTTGACAAGAGGGGAAGCGTTGGCACCGGGGAGCTGTTTTTT.